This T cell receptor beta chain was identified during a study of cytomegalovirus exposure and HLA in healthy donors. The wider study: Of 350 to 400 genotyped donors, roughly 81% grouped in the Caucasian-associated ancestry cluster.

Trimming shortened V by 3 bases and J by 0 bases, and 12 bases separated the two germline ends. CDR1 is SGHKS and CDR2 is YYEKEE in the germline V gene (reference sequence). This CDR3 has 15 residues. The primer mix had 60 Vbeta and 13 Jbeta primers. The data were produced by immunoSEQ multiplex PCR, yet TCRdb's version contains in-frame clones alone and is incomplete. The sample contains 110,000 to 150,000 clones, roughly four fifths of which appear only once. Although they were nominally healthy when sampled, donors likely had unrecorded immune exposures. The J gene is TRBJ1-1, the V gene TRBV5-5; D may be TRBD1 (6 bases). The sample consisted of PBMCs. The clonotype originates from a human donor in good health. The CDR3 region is CASSSLWDMNTEAFF. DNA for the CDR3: TGTGCCAGCAGCTCCCTGTGGGACATGAACACTGAAGCTTTCTTT. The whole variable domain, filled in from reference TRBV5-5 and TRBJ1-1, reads DAGVTQSPTHLIKTRGQQVTLRCSPISGHKSVSWYQQVLGQGPQFIFQYYEKEERGRGNFPDRFSARQFPNYSSELNVNALLLGDSALYLCASSSLWDMNTEAFFGQGTRLTVV.